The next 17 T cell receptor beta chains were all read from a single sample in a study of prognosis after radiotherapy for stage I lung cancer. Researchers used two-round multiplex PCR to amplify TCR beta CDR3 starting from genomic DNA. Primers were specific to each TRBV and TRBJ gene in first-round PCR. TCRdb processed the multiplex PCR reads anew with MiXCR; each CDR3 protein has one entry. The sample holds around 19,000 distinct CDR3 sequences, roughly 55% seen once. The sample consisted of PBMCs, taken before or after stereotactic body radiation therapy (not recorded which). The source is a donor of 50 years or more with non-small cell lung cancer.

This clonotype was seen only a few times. The CDR3 protein is CASSLGSSGGSSYNEQFF. The CDR3 DNA reads as TGTGCCAGCAGCTTAGGTTCTAGCGGGGGGAGCTCCTACAATGAGCAGTTCTTC. The chain recombines TRBV7-6 with TRBJ2-1; TRBD2 matches 11 bases. The CDR3 is 18 amino acids. Looked up from germline, CDR1 is SGHVS and CDR2 is FNYEAQ. The J segment lost 0 bases and the V segment lost 1 base, leaving 5 bases of the junction unmatched. Together with reference TRBV7-6 and TRBJ2-1, the CDR3 gives the full variable domain: GAGVSQSPRYKVTKRGQDVALRCDPISGHVSLYWYRQALGQGPEFLTYFNYEAQQDKSGLPNDRFSAERPEGSISTLTIQRTEQRDSAMYRCASSLGSSGGSSYNEQFFGPGTRLTVL.

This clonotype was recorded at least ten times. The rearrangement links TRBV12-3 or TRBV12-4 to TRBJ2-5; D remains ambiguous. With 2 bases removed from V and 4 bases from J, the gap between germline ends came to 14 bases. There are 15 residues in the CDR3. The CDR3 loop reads CASSLRLSFRETQYF. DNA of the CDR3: TGTGCCAGCAGTTTAAGGCTAAGTTTTCGAGAGACCCAGTACTTC.

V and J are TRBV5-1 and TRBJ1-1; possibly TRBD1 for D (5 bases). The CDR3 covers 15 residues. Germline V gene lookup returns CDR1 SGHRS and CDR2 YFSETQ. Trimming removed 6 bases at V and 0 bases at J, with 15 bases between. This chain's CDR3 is CASISRRQMNTEAFF. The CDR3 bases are TGCGCCAGCATCTCGAGGAGACAGATGAACACTGAAGCTTTCTTT. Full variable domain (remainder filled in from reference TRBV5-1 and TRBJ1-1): KAGVTQTPRYLIKTRGQQVTLSCSPISGHRSVSWYQQTPGQGLQFLFEYFSETQRNKGNFPGRFSGRQFSNSRSEMNVSTLELGDSALYLCASISRRQMNTEAFFGQGTRLTVV.

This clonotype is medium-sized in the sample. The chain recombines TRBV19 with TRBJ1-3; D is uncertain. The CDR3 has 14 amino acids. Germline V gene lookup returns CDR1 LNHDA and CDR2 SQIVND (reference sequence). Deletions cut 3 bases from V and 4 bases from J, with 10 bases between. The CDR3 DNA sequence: TGTGCCAGTAGTATCGGCGGCCCGGGAAACACCATATATTTT. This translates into CASSIGGPGNTIYF.

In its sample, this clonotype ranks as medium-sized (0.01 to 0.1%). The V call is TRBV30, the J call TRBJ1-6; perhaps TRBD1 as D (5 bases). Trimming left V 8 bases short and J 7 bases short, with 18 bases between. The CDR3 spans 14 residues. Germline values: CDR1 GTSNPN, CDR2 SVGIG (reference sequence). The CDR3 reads CAGVGQGWNSPLHF. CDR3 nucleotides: TGTGCCGGGGTCGGCCAGGGTTGGAATTCACCCCTCCACTTT.

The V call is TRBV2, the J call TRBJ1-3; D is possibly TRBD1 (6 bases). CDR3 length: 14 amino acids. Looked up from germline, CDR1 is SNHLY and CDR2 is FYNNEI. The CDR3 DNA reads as TGTTCCATTTCTTTGACAGGCTCTGGAAACACCATATATTTT. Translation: CSISLTGSGNTIYF. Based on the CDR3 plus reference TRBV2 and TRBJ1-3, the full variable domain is EPEVTQTPSHQVTQMGQEVILRCVPISNHLYFYWYRQILGQKVEFLVSFYNNEISEKSEIFDDQFSVERPDGSNFTLKIRSTKLEDSAMYFCSISLTGSGNTIYFGEGSWLTVV.

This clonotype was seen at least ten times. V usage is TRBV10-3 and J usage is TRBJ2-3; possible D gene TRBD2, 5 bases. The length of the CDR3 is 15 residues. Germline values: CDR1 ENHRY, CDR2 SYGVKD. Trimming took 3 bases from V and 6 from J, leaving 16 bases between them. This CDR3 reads CAISDPLRTADTQYF. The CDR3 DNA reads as TGTGCCATCAGTGATCCCCTTAGGACTGCGGATACGCAGTATTTT.

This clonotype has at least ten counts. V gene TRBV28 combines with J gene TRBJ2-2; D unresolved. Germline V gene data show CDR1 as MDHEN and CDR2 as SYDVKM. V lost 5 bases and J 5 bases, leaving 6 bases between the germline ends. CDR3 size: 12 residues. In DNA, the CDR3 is TGTGCCAGCAGTCGTTCGACCGGGGAGCTGTTTTTT. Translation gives CASSRSTGELFF.

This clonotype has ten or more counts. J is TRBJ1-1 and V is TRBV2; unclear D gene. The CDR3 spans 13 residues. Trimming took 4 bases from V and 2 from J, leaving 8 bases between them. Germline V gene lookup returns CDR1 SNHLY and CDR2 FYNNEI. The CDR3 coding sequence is TGTGCCAGCAGTGGGTATCGAAACACTGAAGCTTTCTTT. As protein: CASSGYRNTEAFF.

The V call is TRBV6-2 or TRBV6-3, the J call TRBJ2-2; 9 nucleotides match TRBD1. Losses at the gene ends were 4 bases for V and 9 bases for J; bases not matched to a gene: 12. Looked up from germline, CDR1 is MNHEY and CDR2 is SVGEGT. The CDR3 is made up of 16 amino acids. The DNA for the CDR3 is TGTGCCAGCAGTTTCACCGGGACAGGGAAAGCCTGGGAGCTGTTTTTT. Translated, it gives CASSFTGTGKAWELFF.

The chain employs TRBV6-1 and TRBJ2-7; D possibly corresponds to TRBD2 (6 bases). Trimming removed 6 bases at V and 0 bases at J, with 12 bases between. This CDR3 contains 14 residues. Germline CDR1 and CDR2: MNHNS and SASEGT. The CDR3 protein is CASSPVAASYEQYF. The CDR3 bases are TGTGCCAGCAGCCCAGTAGCGGCCTCCTACGAGCAGTACTTC.

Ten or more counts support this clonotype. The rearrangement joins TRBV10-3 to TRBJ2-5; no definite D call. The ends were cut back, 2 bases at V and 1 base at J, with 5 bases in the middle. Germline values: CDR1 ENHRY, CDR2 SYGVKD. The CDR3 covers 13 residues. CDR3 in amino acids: CAISERVQETQYF. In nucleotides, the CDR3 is TGTGCCATCAGTGAGAGGGTCCAAGAGACCCAGTACTTC.

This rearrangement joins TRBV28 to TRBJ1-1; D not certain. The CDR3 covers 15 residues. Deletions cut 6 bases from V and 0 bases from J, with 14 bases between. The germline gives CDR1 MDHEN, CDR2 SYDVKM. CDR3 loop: CASSPQLGMNTEAFF. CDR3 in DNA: TGTGCCAGCAGCCCTCAGTTGGGAATGAACACTGAAGCTTTCTTT.

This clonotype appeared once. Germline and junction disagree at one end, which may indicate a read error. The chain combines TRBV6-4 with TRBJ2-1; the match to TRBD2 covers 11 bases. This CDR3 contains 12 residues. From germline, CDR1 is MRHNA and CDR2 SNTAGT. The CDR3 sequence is CARLKPGLAAIF. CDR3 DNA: TGTGCCAGACTTAAACCGGGACTAGCGGCCATCTTC.

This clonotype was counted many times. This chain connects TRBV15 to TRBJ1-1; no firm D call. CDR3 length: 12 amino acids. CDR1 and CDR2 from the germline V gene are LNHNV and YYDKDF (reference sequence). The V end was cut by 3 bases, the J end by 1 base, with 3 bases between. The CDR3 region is CATSRQNTEAFF. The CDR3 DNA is TGTGCCACCAGCAGGCAGAACACTGAAGCTTTCTTT.

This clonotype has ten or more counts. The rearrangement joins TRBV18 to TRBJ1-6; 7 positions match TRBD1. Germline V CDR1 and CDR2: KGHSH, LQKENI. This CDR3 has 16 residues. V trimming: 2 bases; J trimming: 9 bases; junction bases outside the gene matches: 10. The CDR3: CASSPLSGTESSPLHF. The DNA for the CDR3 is TGTGCCAGCTCACCATTGAGTGGGACAGAGAGTTCACCCCTCCACTTT. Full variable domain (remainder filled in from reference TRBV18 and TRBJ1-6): NAGVMQNPRHLVRRRGQEARLRCSPMKGHSHVYWYRQLPEEGLKFMVYLQKENIIDESGMPKERFSAEFPKEGPSILRIQQVVRGDSAAYFCASSPLSGTESSPLHFGNGTRLTVT.

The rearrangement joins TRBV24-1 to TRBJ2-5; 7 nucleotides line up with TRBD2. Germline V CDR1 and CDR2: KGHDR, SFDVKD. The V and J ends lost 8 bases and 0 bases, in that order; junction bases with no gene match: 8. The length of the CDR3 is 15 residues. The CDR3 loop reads CATTRVGGNQETQYF. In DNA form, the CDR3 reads TGTGCCACCACCCGGGTGGGGGGGAACCAAGAGACCCAGTACTTC.